The 22 T cell receptor beta chains below were found in one sample sequenced in a study of PD-1 blockade in mismatch repair-deficient tumors. Produced via immunoSEQ multiplex PCR; TCRdb's table is partial and in-frame only. The top ten hold 6.3% of the sample, which has about 100,000 clones, approximately 83% seen once. The sequencing here drew on peripheral blood, taken less than 37 weeks after starting pembrolizumab. These receptor sequences come from an adult with mismatch repair-deficient cancer.

The gene calls are TRBV11-2 and TRBJ2-6, with D possibly called TRBD1 or TRBD2 (5 bases each). The CDR3 covers 17 residues. The V end lost 4 bases, the J end lost 1 base, and 14 bases lay between the germline ends. Germline V gives CDR1 SGHAT, CDR2 FQNNGV. CDR3 DNA: TGTGCCAGCAGCTCCTACGGGACCCATTCTGGGGCCAACGTCCTGACTTTC. Encoded protein: CASSSYGTHSGANVLTF.

J is TRBJ2-1 and V is TRBV30; no definite D call. The V gene's germline CDR1 is GTSNPN and CDR2 SVGIG (reference sequence). This CDR3 has 11 amino acids. Trimming removed 1 base at V and 6 bases at J, with 4 bases between. CDR3 residues: CAWSEGNEQFF. The DNA of the CDR3 is TGTGCCTGGAGTGAAGGCAATGAGCAGTTCTTC. The full variable domain, rest sourced from reference TRBV30 and TRBJ2-1, is SQTIHQWPATLVQPVGSPLSLECTVEGTSNPNLYWYRQAAGRGLQLLFYSVGIGQISSEVPQNLSASRPQDRQFILSSKKLLLSDSGFYLCAWSEGNEQFFGPGTRLTVL.

This clone was counted between two and nine times. The V call is TRBV10-3, the J call TRBJ2-7; D call uncertain. The V end was cut by 4 bases, the J end by 7 bases, with 11 bases between. This CDR3 has 12 residues. Germline CDR1 reads ENHRY; CDR2 reads SYGVKD. The CDR3 region has the DNA TGTGCCATCAGTGCCCGGGCTGAGGAGCAGTACTTC. Encoded protein: CAISARAEEQYF.

This clone has a handful of counts. The chain uses TRBV7-9 and TRBJ2-5; 8 positions agree with TRBD2. The trim removed 1 base at V and 2 bases at J, leaving 6 bases unmatched. Germline V gene sequence: CDR1 SEHNR, CDR2 FQNEAQ (reference sequence). The CDR3 covers 16 residues. In DNA form, the CDR3 reads TGTGCCAGCAGCTTAGGGCGGGCGGGAGGACAAGAGACCCAGTACTTC. This encodes CASSLGRAGGQETQYF.

This clone was counted only a few times. This chain connects TRBV4-1 to TRBJ1-2; D might be TRBD1 (5 bases). V shed 0 bases and J shed 8 bases, with 10 bases lying between them. Germline CDR1 MGHRA, CDR2 YSYEKL. The CDR3 totals 13 residues. Written as DNA, the CDR3 is TGCGCCAGCAGCCAAGAGGGGGTTTCCGGCTACACCTTC. Protein: CASSQEGVSGYTF.

The J gene is TRBJ2-3, the V gene TRBV29-1; perhaps TRBD2 as D (6 bases). The CDR3 extends over 12 amino acids. Per germline, CDR1 SQVTM and CDR2 ANQGSEA. The germline V and J ends were trimmed by 4 bases and 2 bases, with 7 bases remaining between them. The chain's CDR3 is CSVGRDTDTQYF. CDR3 coding DNA: TGCAGCGTTGGGCGGGACACAGATACGCAGTATTTT.

This chain uses TRBV5-5 with TRBJ1-2, with D hard to call. Trimming removed 1 base from V and 7 bases from J, with 5 bases in between. The CDR3 loop spans 11 amino acids. Germline CDR1 SGHKS, CDR2 YYEKEE (reference sequence). The CDR3 reads CASSLPGGYTF. CDR3 coding DNA: TGTGCCAGCAGCTTGCCGGGTGGCTACACCTTC.

The CDR3 reads CATSRETPSNYGYTF. CDR3 coding DNA: TGTGCCACCAGCAGAGAAACACCCTCTAACTATGGCTACACCTTC. The chain uses TRBV15 and TRBJ1-2, with D unclear. The CDR3 covers 15 residues. Per the germline V gene, CDR1 is LNHNV and CDR2 is YYDKDF (reference sequence). The V end lost 0 bases, the J end lost 0 bases, and 8 bases lay between the germline ends.

The chain joins TRBV9 to TRBJ1-1; the D is unclear. Germline CDR1 and CDR2: SGDLS and YYNGEE. Trimming removed 0 bases from V and 1 base from J, with 7 bases in between. The CDR3 is 14 residues long. CDR3 in amino acids: CASSVGRWNTEAFF. CDR3 DNA sequence: TGTGCCAGCAGCGTAGGCCGATGGAACACTGAAGCTTTCTTT.

The chain has TRBV7-6 and TRBJ2-1; possibly TRBD2 for D (6 bases). The CDR3 has 15 amino acids. V lost 5 bases to trimming and J lost 4 bases, with 15 bases between them. The germline V gene has CDR1 SGHVS and CDR2 FNYEAQ. For the CDR3, the DNA is TGTGCCAGCAGCCCTGAGCGCGGGGTTTACAATGAGCAGTTCTTC. Amino acid sequence: CASSPERGVYNEQFF.

This chain joins TRBV6-6 and TRBJ2-2; D is tentatively TRBD1 or TRBD2 (5 bases each). With 7 bases removed from V and 7 bases from J, the gap between germline ends came to 13 bases. There are 13 residues in the CDR3. The germline V gene encodes CDR1 MNHNY and CDR2 SVGAGI (reference sequence). DNA for the CDR3: TGTGCCAGCAACTCGGGGCCGAGCGGGGAGCTGTTTTTT. Its protein is CASNSGPSGELFF.

The chain uses TRBV6-1 and TRBJ2-1; TRBD1 might be the D (6 bases). V gave up 4 bases and J gave up 5 bases, with 9 bases separating them. The germline CDR1 and CDR2 sequences are MNHNS and SASEGT. The CDR3 consists of 13 residues. CDR3 in amino acids: CASSVDRHNEQFF. The DNA for the CDR3 is TGTGCCAGCAGTGTTGACAGGCACAATGAGCAGTTCTTC.

V usage is TRBV19 and J usage is TRBJ1-1, with D maybe TRBD1 (6 bases). Looked up from germline, CDR1 is LNHDA and CDR2 is SQIVND (reference sequence). The ends were cut back, 8 bases at V and 1 base at J, with 20 bases in the middle. The CDR3 totals 16 residues. The CDR3 DNA reads TGTGCCAGTCTTACGAAACAGGGAATATCGAACACTGAAGCTTTCTTT. Residues: CASLTKQGISNTEAFF.

V gene TRBV7-2 combines with J gene TRBJ2-5; 7 positions agree with TRBD2. The junction had 3 bases not matched to a gene; V was cut back by 4 bases and J by 4 bases. The CDR3 is 13 amino acids. Germline V gene lookup returns CDR1 SGHTA and CDR2 FQGNSA. The CDR3 region has the DNA TGTGCCAGCAGCTGGACTAGTGGAGAGACCCAGTACTTC. It specifies CASSWTSGETQYF.

The J gene is TRBJ2-5, the V gene TRBV18; TRBD1 might be the D (5 bases). The germline CDR1 and CDR2 sequences are KGHSH and LQKENI. Trimming removed 4 bases at V and 3 bases at J, with 9 bases between. CDR3 size: 13 residues. The DNA of the CDR3 is TGTGCCAGCTCACAGGGGCAAAAAGAGACCCAGTACTTC. It encodes CASSQGQKETQYF.

The V call is TRBV9, the J call TRBJ2-7; 7 positions agree with TRBD2. Trimming removed 3 bases from V and 2 bases from J; junction bases left unmatched: 5. This CDR3 contains 14 residues. Germline CDR1 is SGDLS and CDR2 is YYNGEE. The chain's CDR3 is CASSAGLEAYEQYF. The CDR3 DNA reads as TGTGCCAGCAGCGCCGGACTAGAAGCCTACGAGCAGTACTTC.

The chain carries TRBV29-1 and TRBJ2-5; either TRBD1 or TRBD2 may supply D (5 bases each). The CDR3 is 12 residues long. CDR1 is SQVTM, CDR2 ANQGSEA, per germline. Deletions cut 3 bases from V and 1 base from J, with 6 bases between. For the CDR3, the DNA is TGCAGCGTTGATGGGGGCCAAGAGACCCAGTACTTC. It encodes CSVDGGQETQYF.

The gene calls are TRBV5-4 and TRBJ2-5; possibly TRBD1 for D (7 bases). Per germline, CDR1 SGHNT and CDR2 YYREEE (reference sequence). Trimming took off 4 bases at V and 1 base at J, with 11 bases between the two ends. CDR3 size: 14 residues. The CDR3 nucleotides are TGTGCCAGCAGCCCAGGGGGGTCCCAAGAGACCCAGTACTTC. It codes for CASSPGGSQETQYF.

This clone was recorded only once. This chain joins TRBV4-3 and TRBJ2-2; D unclear. Deletions cut 0 bases from V and 7 bases from J, with 15 bases between. CDR1 is LGHNA, CDR2 YSLEER, per germline. This CDR3 is 16 amino acids long. CDR3 coding DNA: TGCGCCAGCAGCCAAGATTTAGGGTTCCAGAACGGGGAGCTGTTTTTT. It encodes CASSQDLGFQNGELFF.

The sample holds one count of this clone. The chain recombines TRBV9 with TRBJ1-2; a weak D match, TRBD1 (6 bases). CDR3 length equals 16 residues. Trimming took off 0 bases at V and 1 base at J, with 13 bases between the two ends. From germline, CDR1 is SGDLS and CDR2 YYNGEE. CDR3 protein: CASSVGGTLFNYGYTF. In DNA, the CDR3 is TGTGCCAGCAGCGTAGGCGGGACACTATTTAACTATGGCTACACCTTC.

The chain uses TRBV9 and TRBJ1-4, with a tentative D call TRBD1 (6 bases). V shed 3 bases and J shed 0 bases, with 18 bases lying between them. This CDR3 spans 18 amino acids. Looked up from germline, CDR1 is SGDLS and CDR2 is YYNGEE. This chain's CDR3 is CASSGNREEAATNEKLFF. DNA of the CDR3: TGTGCCAGCAGCGGCAACAGGGAAGAAGCGGCAACTAATGAAAAACTGTTTTTT.

The chain employs TRBV13 and TRBJ2-7, with 9 bases that match TRBD1. V lost 0 bases to trimming and J lost 3 bases; unmatched junction nucleotides: 3. The germline V gene encodes CDR1 PRHDT and CDR2 FYEKMQ (reference sequence). The length of the CDR3 is 15 residues. The CDR3 spells CASSLGKGQGYEQYF. CDR3 bases: TGTGCCAGCAGCTTAGGTAAGGGACAGGGCTACGAGCAGTACTTC.